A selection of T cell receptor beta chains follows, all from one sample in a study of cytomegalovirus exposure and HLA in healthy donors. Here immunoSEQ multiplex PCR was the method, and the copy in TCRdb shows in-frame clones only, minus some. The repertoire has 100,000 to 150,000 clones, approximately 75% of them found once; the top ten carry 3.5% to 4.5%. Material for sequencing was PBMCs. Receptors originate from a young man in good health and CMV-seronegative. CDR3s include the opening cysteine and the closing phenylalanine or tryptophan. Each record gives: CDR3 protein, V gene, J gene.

cdr3_aa: CASSYPTEANEKLFF
v_call: TRBV28
j_call: TRBJ1-4

cdr3_aa: CASSWRTGVYEQYF
v_call: TRBV6-4
j_call: TRBJ2-7

cdr3_aa: CASSPNRLGSGELFF
v_call: TRBV7-2
j_call: TRBJ2-2

cdr3_aa: CASSHRGQGYGYTF
v_call: TRBV5-1
j_call: TRBJ1-2

cdr3_aa: CARSFPAILTYEQYF
v_call: TRBV5-3
j_call: TRBJ2-7

cdr3_aa: CASSISGGDYGGYTF
v_call: TRBV5-1
j_call: TRBJ1-2

cdr3_aa: CASSKQGFPYEQYF
v_call: TRBV28
j_call: TRBJ2-7

cdr3_aa: CASSPGTGGQPQHF
v_call: TRBV6-1
j_call: TRBJ1-5

cdr3_aa: CASSGQGGSGNTIYF
v_call: TRBV9
j_call: TRBJ1-3

cdr3_aa: CASSFLGGEGYGYTF
v_call: TRBV27
j_call: TRBJ1-2

cdr3_aa: CAIRTSGGDQETQYF
v_call: TRBV10-3
j_call: TRBJ2-5

cdr3_aa: CASSLLQGQQETQYF
v_call: TRBV5-4
j_call: TRBJ2-5

cdr3_aa: CASSSSGLNTGELFF
v_call: TRBV7-2
j_call: TRBJ2-2

cdr3_aa: CASSRGTLGDTQYF
v_call: TRBV27
j_call: TRBJ2-3

cdr3_aa: CASSLGQGDRYF
v_call: TRBV5-6
j_call: TRBJ2-3

cdr3_aa: CASSSRQGEKQYF
v_call: TRBV6-5
j_call: TRBJ2-7

cdr3_aa: CASTRAQEGGLSF
v_call: TRBV2
j_call: TRBJ2-7

cdr3_aa: CASTGLAGGRFF
v_call: TRBV2
j_call: TRBJ2-1

cdr3_aa: CAINGQTSSYNEQFF
v_call: TRBV10-3
j_call: TRBJ2-1

cdr3_aa: CASGSDRGLYGYTF
v_call: TRBV19
j_call: TRBJ1-2

cdr3_aa: CASSFTGGDTGELFF
v_call: TRBV5-1
j_call: TRBJ2-2

cdr3_aa: CASSAQTGALGETQYF
v_call: TRBV9
j_call: TRBJ2-5

cdr3_aa: CASSNQYWGVLSDGYTF
v_call: TRBV27
j_call: TRBJ1-2

cdr3_aa: CASKDPGTGGKNSPLHF
v_call: TRBV19
j_call: TRBJ1-6

cdr3_aa: CASSLRGDDTEAFF
v_call: TRBV7-9
j_call: TRBJ1-1